This TCR beta chain was identified during a study of vaccination and CD4 T cells after COVID-19. Study-level information: Researchers treated cells with overlapping spike peptides taken from SARS-CoV-2, HCoV-NL63, HCoV-OC43 and HCoV-229E.

Scientists ran DNA taken from cultured CD4+ T cells through the Oncomine TCR Beta short-read assay for sequencing. MiXCR, run by TCRdb on the PCR reads, gives a single entry per CDR3 protein. The sample lists tens of thousands of distinct CDR3 sequences, around a third seen once, with over 10% in the top ten. Treatment: approximately nine-day PBMC culture with coronavirus spike peptide pools or control peptides (ViraFEST assay). Trimming left V 3 bases short and J 6 bases short, with 15 bases between. There are 13 residues in the CDR3. Germline V gene lookup returns CDR1 DFQATT and CDR2 SNEGSKA (reference sequence). This clonotype turned up a few times. As yet, its antigen is unknown.

The material sequenced was cultured CD4+ T cells from blood. This sequence was found in a human donor with COVID-19. The chain is built from TRBV20-1 and TRBJ2-7, with D perhaps matching TRBD2 (7 bases). CDR3 sequence: CSASGGGPSEQYF. Here the CDR3 DNA reads TGCAGTGCTAGTGGCGGGGGCCCGTCCGAGCAGTACTTC.